These 21 T cell receptor beta chains were sequenced from one sample in a study of blood T cells in healthy people across ages (dated by TCRdb to about 2015). Receptor libraries were prepared by 5' RACE. The instrument was an Illumina HiSeq 2500. A second roughly 6 to 11 cycle PCR used a sample-barcoded 5' primer and a J-beta primer mix. Starting from the raw public reads, TCRdb applied fastp trimming at Q25, assembled clones with MiXCR and retained in-frame beta chains. Merged by CDR3 protein, the rows form single entries marked with the most common genes and DNA. The sample table contains approximately 780,000 distinct CDR3 sequences; only one count was recorded for roughly 26% of them. Less than 3.5% of the sample comes from the top ten. In addition, the sample was reused for a study of T cells of mothers and their children.

The sample consisted of blood. These receptors were taken from a boy between 5 and 17 years old in good health.

This sequence joins TRBV9 and TRBJ1-4; no reliable D call. Germline V lookup: CDR1 SGDLS, CDR2 YYNGEE. The V gene lost 4 bases and the J gene lost 0 bases, with 19 bases spanning the gap. The CDR3 is 18 amino acids. The CDR3 bases are TGTGCCAGCAGCCTCACGGGGAGGGCCCTTACAACTAATGAAAAACTGTTTTTT. Its protein is CASSLTGRALTTNEKLFF.

This chain uses TRBV7-9 with TRBJ2-2; a possible D gene is TRBD2 (6 bases). CDR1 SEHNR and CDR2 FQNEAQ come from the germline V gene (reference sequence). V gave up 7 bases and J gave up 5 bases, with 20 bases separating them. The CDR3 has 16 amino acids. This chain's CDR3 is CASTGVETAGTGELFF. The DNA of the CDR3 is TGTGCCAGCACCGGAGTTGAGACTGCGGGAACCGGGGAGCTGTTTTTT.

The chain employs TRBV6-6 and TRBJ2-7; D is ambiguous. This CDR3 has 12 amino acids. Germline V gene sequence: CDR1 MNHNY, CDR2 SVGAGI (reference sequence). V lost 0 bases and J 4 bases, leaving 4 bases between the germline ends. The CDR3: CASSYSKYEQYF. The CDR3 DNA is TGTGCCAGCAGTTACTCGAAATACGAGCAGTACTTC.

The chain carries TRBV20-1 and TRBJ2-1, with TRBD2 matching 10 bases. The ends lost 6 bases at V and 6 bases at J; junction bases unmatched: 8. This CDR3 spans 14 amino acids. Germline CDR1 and CDR2: DFQATT and SNEGSKA (reference sequence). The CDR3 nucleotides read TGCAGTGCGGTGCTAGCGGGAGTGGGCAATGAGCAGTTCTTC. Encoded protein: CSAVLAGVGNEQFF.

The chain uses TRBV29-1 and TRBJ2-5; D is possibly TRBD2 (6 bases). Germline CDR1 reads SQVTM; CDR2 reads ANQGSEA. This CDR3 has 14 residues. Trimming pared 4 bases from V and 5 bases from J, leaving 17 bases between. The DNA of the CDR3 is TGCAGCGTTGGCCCTAGACTAGTTCAGGAGACCCAGTACTTC. It yields the protein CSVGPRLVQETQYF. The full variable domain, with the rest looked up from reference TRBV29-1 and TRBJ2-5, is SAVISQKPSRDICQRGTSLTIQCQVDSQVTMMFWYRQQPGQSLTLIATANQGSEATYESGFVIDKFPISRPNLTFSTLTVSNMSPEDSSIYLCSVGPRLVQETQYFGPGTRLLVL.

This clonotype came up a few times. The CDR3 nucleotides read TGTGCCAGCAGTGACCCCTTCGCCTACGAGCAGTACTTC. Translated, it gives CASSDPFAYEQYF. The chain carries TRBV2 and TRBJ2-5, with no clear D. The end of the DNA fits TRBJ2-7 better, so the J call may be wrong. The length of the CDR3 is 13 residues. Germline loops: CDR1 SNHLY, CDR2 FYNNEI.

The chain links TRBV2 to TRBJ2-5; 8 bases align to TRBD1. V trimming: 3 bases; J trimming: 4 bases; junction bases outside the gene matches: 7. Germline V lookup: CDR1 SNHLY, CDR2 FYNNEI. This CDR3 spans 15 amino acids. CDR3: CASSEADREAETQYF. The CDR3 DNA sequence: TGTGCCAGCAGTGAGGCGGACAGGGAGGCAGAGACCCAGTACTTC.

The V call is TRBV2, the J call TRBJ1-2, with 8 bases lining up with TRBD1. This CDR3 comprises 14 residues. J gave up 4 bases and V 2 bases, and 3 bases lay outside the gene matches. Per germline, CDR1 SNHLY and CDR2 FYNNEI. CDR3: CASSESQGAYGYTF. The DNA for the CDR3 is TGTGCCAGCAGTGAATCCCAGGGGGCCTATGGCTACACCTTC.

The chain couples TRBV20-1 to TRBJ1-2; D not certain. Germline V gene lookup returns CDR1 DFQATT and CDR2 SNEGSKA (reference sequence). The CDR3 has 12 residues. Trimming shortened V by 6 bases and J by 5 bases, and 13 bases separated the two germline ends. CDR3 protein: CSALPQAYGYTF. The CDR3 bases are TGCAGTGCCCTCCCCCAAGCGTATGGCTACACCTTC.

The V call is TRBV6-6, the J call TRBJ1-4; 10 bases agree with TRBD1. V was pared by 1 base and J by 5 bases, with 4 bases of the junction left unmatched. Germline CDR1 is MNHNY and CDR2 is SVGAGI (reference sequence). This CDR3 comprises 16 residues. Here the CDR3 DNA reads TGTGCCAGCAGTTACTGGGACAGGGGTGGAAATGAAAAACTGTTTTTT. Its protein is CASSYWDRGGNEKLFF.

This clonotype was seen a handful of times. This chain connects TRBV6-5 to TRBJ2-1; D is possibly TRBD1 or TRBD2 (5 bases each). The CDR3 is made up of 11 amino acids. Per the germline V gene, CDR1 is MNHEY and CDR2 is SVGAGI. V was pared by 5 bases and J by 13 bases, with 12 bases between. DNA of the CDR3: TGTGCCAGCAGTCCCGGGACGGCCCAGTTCTTC. Its translation: CASSPGTAQFF.

This clonotype has more than one count but fewer than ten. CDR3 region: CASSLGGFADTQYF. The CDR3 DNA is TGCGCCAGCAGCTTGGGGGGGTTCGCAGATACGCAGTATTTT. V and J are TRBV5-1 and TRBJ2-3; the D gene could be TRBD1 or TRBD2 (5 bases each). CDR1 and CDR2 from the germline V gene are SGHRS and YFSETQ. V was clipped by 0 bases and J by 4 bases, with 9 bases between them. This CDR3 region has 14 residues.

Note on this clonotype: A junction end diverges from the germline sequence, so it may reflect a read error. The chain joins TRBV6-5 to TRBJ2-1, with D perhaps being TRBD1 or TRBD2 (5 bases each). The J call may not be correct, given that the DNA end is closer to TRBJ2-7. CDR3 length equals 14 residues. Germline V gene sequence: CDR1 MNHEY, CDR2 SVGAGI. CDR3 nucleotides: TGTGCCGGCAGCCCATCCGGGACGGAGGCGGAGCAGTACTTC. This translates into CAGSPSGTEAEQYF.

This clonotype was seen a few times. The genes are TRBV29-1 and TRBJ2-7; the D gene is possibly TRBD2 (6 bases). Germline V gene lookup returns CDR1 SQVTM and CDR2 ANQGSEA. With 7 bases removed from V and 3 bases from J, the gap between germline ends came to 16 bases. The CDR3 length is 13 residues. The DNA for the CDR3 is TGCAGCGCATCCTGGAGGGGCAGCTACGAGCAGTACTTC. Protein: CSASWRGSYEQYF.

The rearrangement joins TRBV2 to TRBJ2-5; no definite D call. This CDR3 comprises 14 residues. CDR1 is SNHLY, CDR2 FYNNEI, per germline. V was pared by 2 bases and J by 5 bases, with 12 bases between. CDR3 loop: CASSEWPREETQYF. In DNA form, the CDR3 reads TGTGCCAGCAGTGAATGGCCCAGAGAGGAGACCCAGTACTTC.

The chain couples TRBV7-9 to TRBJ1-1; D is unresolved. The germline V gene encodes CDR1 SEHNR and CDR2 FQNEAQ (reference sequence). V shed 5 bases and J shed 5 bases, with 21 bases lying between them. The CDR3 length is 16 residues. Written as DNA, the CDR3 is TGTGCCAGCAGCCTTTTGGACTCTCCCTTGGGGACTGAAGCTTTCTTT. Its protein product is CASSLLDSPLGTEAFF.

The chain has TRBV5-1 and TRBJ1-1; TRBD1 matches 7 bases. V trimming: 0 bases; J trimming: 4 bases; junction bases outside the gene matches: 3. This CDR3 is 14 amino acids long. Germline V gene sequence: CDR1 SGHRS, CDR2 YFSETQ. CDR3 coding DNA: TGCGCCAGCAGCTTGGAAGGGGGCTTCACTGAAGCTTTCTTT. This sequence encodes CASSLEGGFTEAFF.

This chain links TRBV2 with TRBJ1-2; perhaps TRBD1 as D (6 bases). Germline V gives CDR1 SNHLY, CDR2 FYNNEI. CDR3 length equals 14 residues. Trimming stripped 5 bases from V and 6 bases from J, with 16 bases between. The CDR3: CASSPRTGADGYTF. CDR3 nucleotide sequence: TGTGCCAGCAGTCCACGGACGGGGGCAGATGGCTACACCTTC. Looking up the rest from reference TRBV2 and TRBJ1-2 gives the full variable domain: EPEVTQTPSHQVTQMGQEVILRCVPISNHLYFYWYRQILGQKVEFLVSFYNNEISEKSEIFDDQFSVERPDGSNFTLKIRSTKLEDSAMYFCASSPRTGADGYTFGSGTRLTVV.

The chain employs TRBV7-8 and TRBJ2-1, with D possibly TRBD2 on 6 matching bases. Looked up from germline, CDR1 is SGHVS and CDR2 is FQNEAQ. This CDR3 contains 17 residues. The V gene lost 0 bases and the J gene lost 1 base, with 13 bases spanning the gap. The CDR3 sequence: CASSLARPGESYNEQFF. The CDR3, as DNA: TGTGCCAGCAGCTTAGCGCGCCCGGGAGAGTCCTACAATGAGCAGTTCTTC.

The chain joins TRBV7-3 to TRBJ1-1; D is undetermined. Per the germline V gene, CDR1 is SGHTA and CDR2 is FQGTGA. V was clipped by 5 bases and J by 4 bases, with 17 bases between them. The CDR3 length is 15 residues. The CDR3 sequence: CASSPGPWDGTEAFF. In DNA form, the CDR3 reads TGTGCCAGCAGCCCAGGACCATGGGATGGCACTGAAGCTTTCTTT.

With regard to this clonotype: One end of the junction does not line up with germline, which may come from a read error. V and J are TRBV10-2 and TRBJ2-5; D is perhaps TRBD1 or TRBD2 (6 bases each). Germline CDR1 reads WSHSY; CDR2 reads SAAADI. The CDR3 length is 14 residues. The CDR3 DNA follows: TGCGCCAGCAGTGTACGGGGGCGCCAAGAGACCCACTACTTC. Amino acid sequence: CASSVRGRQETHYF.